Presented here are 25 T cell receptor beta chains from one specimen sequenced in a study of blood T cell repertoires in COVID-19. TCRdb's copy holds only in-frame clones and misses some; the assay was immunoSEQ multiplex PCR. Among some 300,000 clones listed, approximately 86% were seen once. Sequenced sample: PBMCs or T cells enriched from blood (not recorded which). The source of these receptors is a woman in her thirties who had recovered from COVID-19.

The genes are TRBV4-3 and TRBJ2-3, with D unresolved. The CDR3 covers 13 residues. The V end lost 0 bases, the J end lost 5 bases, and 6 bases lay between the germline ends. Germline V gene sequence: CDR1 LGHNA, CDR2 YSLEER. This chain's CDR3 is CASSQDSGDTQYF. The CDR3 coding sequence is TGCGCCAGCAGCCAAGATTCCGGAGATACGCAGTATTTT.

The chain couples TRBV7-2 to TRBJ1-6; D is undetermined. This CDR3 contains 14 residues. Germline V gives CDR1 SGHTA, CDR2 FQGNSA. V dropped 5 bases and J dropped 3 bases, with 8 bases sitting between them. The CDR3 reads CASSLGNYNSPLHF. CDR3 bases: TGTGCCAGCAGCCTGGGCAACTATAATTCACCCCTCCACTTT. Full variable domain (rest looked up from reference TRBV7-2 and TRBJ1-6): GAGVSQSPSNKVTEKGKDVELRCDPISGHTALYWYRQSLGQGLEFLIYFQGNSAPDKSGLPSDRFSAERTGGSVSTLTIQRTQQEDSAVYLCASSLGNYNSPLHFGNGTRLTVT.

The chain carries TRBV4-3 and TRBJ2-3, with TRBD2 matching 14 bases. Trimming cost V 3 bases and J 1 base; bases outside gene matches: 6. This CDR3 has 18 residues. The germline CDR1 and CDR2 sequences are LGHNA and YSLEER. CDR3 DNA sequence: TGCGCCAGCAGCCAGGGTCCGGGACTAGCGGGGGGCACAGATACGCAGTATTTT. As protein: CASSQGPGLAGGTDTQYF.

The J gene is TRBJ1-6, the V gene TRBV4-1; D is uncertain. CDR3 length equals 14 residues. V was pared by 1 base and J by 6 bases, with 7 bases between. The germline V gene has CDR1 MGHRA and CDR2 YSYEKL. CDR3 nucleotide sequence: TGCGCCAGCAGCCAAGGGGCCCCTAATTCACCCCTCCACTTT. It translates to CASSQGAPNSPLHF.

The chain recombines TRBV2 with TRBJ2-7; TRBD2 aligns across 11 bases. Trimming removed 2 bases from V and 0 bases from J; junction bases left unmatched: 0. Germline lookup yields CDR1 SNHLY and CDR2 FYNNEI. This CDR3 has 15 amino acids. CDR3 in amino acids: CASSETSGGSYEQYF. The CDR3 DNA sequence: TGTGCCAGCAGTGAAACTAGCGGGGGCTCCTACGAGCAGTACTTC.

The chain combines TRBV9 with TRBJ2-2; 7 nucleotides align to TRBD2. V lost 3 bases and J lost 3; bases outside the gene matches: 2. Looked up from germline, CDR1 is SGDLS and CDR2 is YYNGEE. The CDR3 extends over 14 amino acids. The CDR3 DNA sequence: TGTGCCAGCAGCGGGGACTACTACACCGGGGAGCTGTTTTTT. Translating gives CASSGDYYTGELFF.

V and J are TRBV5-1 and TRBJ1-6; 11 nucleotides agree with TRBD1. The germline V gene encodes CDR1 SGHRS and CDR2 YFSETQ. J was trimmed by 13 bases and V by 4 bases; bases with no gene match: 13. The CDR3 covers 16 residues. The CDR3 DNA reads TGCGCCAGCAGCACGGGACAGGGGGTAATCGGGTTGCCCCTCCACTTT. Its translation is CASSTGQGVIGLPLHF. Variable domain in full (rest from reference TRBV5-1 and TRBJ1-6): KAGVTQTPRYLIKTRGQQVTLSCSPISGHRSVSWYQQTPGQGLQFLFEYFSETQRNKGNFPGRFSGRQFSNSRSEMNVSTLELGDSALYLCASSTGQGVIGLPLHFGNGTRLTVT.

The CDR3 loop reads CASSLGWGGGKLDYGYTF. The CDR3 DNA reads TGTGCCAGCAGTTTAGGATGGGGAGGGGGGAAGCTGGACTATGGCTACACCTTC. The rearrangement joins TRBV28 to TRBJ1-2, with a possible D match to TRBD1 (6 bases). Between the trimmed V and J ends, which lost 2 bases and 3 bases, there was a span of 22 bases. Germline values: CDR1 MDHEN, CDR2 SYDVKM. The CDR3 has 18 amino acids.

The J gene is TRBJ1-5, the V gene TRBV5-1, with a weak D call TRBD1 (5 bases). This CDR3 has 18 residues. Trimming cost V 2 bases and J 1 base, with 19 bases left between them. Germline V gene sequence: CDR1 SGHRS, CDR2 YFSETQ. This chain's CDR3 is CASSFSPRGLGSNQPQHF. The DNA of the CDR3 is TGCGCCAGCAGCTTCTCCCCAAGGGGTTTGGGGAGCAATCAGCCCCAGCATTTT.

The chain combines TRBV7-9 with TRBJ1-4; possible D gene TRBD1, 5 bases. V shed 3 bases and J shed 4 bases, with 9 bases lying between them. The CDR3 length is 14 residues. Germline V gene sequence: CDR1 SEHNR, CDR2 FQNEAQ (reference sequence). The CDR3 coding sequence is TGTGCCAGCAGCTTGGGGGGATATAATGAAAAACTGTTTTTT. It specifies CASSLGGYNEKLFF.

The chain has TRBV9 and TRBJ2-1; 7 bases match TRBD2. With V trimmed by 2 bases and J by 7 bases, 6 bases remained unmatched. Germline values: CDR1 SGDLS, CDR2 YYNGEE. CDR3 length: 14 amino acids. The chain's CDR3 is CASSVGGSDNEQFF. DNA of the CDR3: TGTGCCAGCAGCGTCGGCGGGAGTGATAATGAGCAGTTCTTC.

A remark on this clone: Relative to the germline gene, one junction end is altered; a read error may explain this. The chain is built from TRBV10-2 and TRBJ2-7; TRBD2 aligns across 8 bases. The CDR3 totals 13 residues. The germline V gene encodes CDR1 WSHSY and CDR2 SAAADI. The CDR3 reads CASSERIAGRLHF. CDR3 sequence (DNA): TGCGCCAGCAGTGAGAGGATAGCGGGACGACTACACTTC.

J is TRBJ2-7 and V is TRBV6-5; 7 bases fit TRBD2. This CDR3 is 16 amino acids long. Germline values: CDR1 MNHEY, CDR2 SVGAGI. V was pared by 2 bases and J by 1 base, with 8 bases of the junction left unmatched. This CDR3 is CASSYGGRGSSYEQYF. The CDR3 coding sequence is TGTGCCAGCAGTTACGGCGGGCGGGGGAGTTCCTACGAGCAGTACTTC.

This chain joins TRBV27 and TRBJ2-7; 8 positions match TRBD1. V shed 6 bases and J 2 bases; nucleotides not matched to a gene: 0. CDR3 length: 12 amino acids. Germline assignment: CDR1 MNHEY and CDR2 SMNVEV (reference sequence). The CDR3 DNA reads TGTGCCAGCAGACAGGGGGCCTACGAGCAGTACTTC. This encodes CASRQGAYEQYF.

This rearrangement joins TRBV11-2 to TRBJ2-7; 10 bases map to TRBD1. V shed 5 bases, J shed 2 bases, and the junction held 9 bases outside the gene matches. Per germline, CDR1 SGHAT and CDR2 FQNNGV. There are 16 residues in the CDR3. The DNA for the CDR3 is TGTGCCAGCAGCCAGCCAATCGGGACAGGGGCCTACGAGCAGTACTTC. Translated: CASSQPIGTGAYEQYF. The whole variable domain, remainder taken from reference TRBV11-2 and TRBJ2-7, is EAGVAQSPRYKIIEKRQSVAFWCNPISGHATLYWYQQILGQGPKLLIQFQNNGVVDDSQLPKDRFSAERLKGVDSTLKIQPAKLEDSAVYLCASSQPIGTGAYEQYFGPGTRLTVT.

This chain links TRBV7-2 with TRBJ2-7; D unresolved. CDR3 length: 14 residues. Germline V gene data show CDR1 as SGHTA and CDR2 as FQGNSA. V shed 3 bases and J shed 5 bases, with 14 bases lying between them. The CDR3 protein is CASSLPQNFHEQYF. Here the CDR3 DNA reads TGTGCCAGCAGCTTGCCACAGAACTTCCACGAGCAGTACTTC.

This clone was observed once. The CDR3 here is CASSPPARAEQFF. The CDR3 DNA is TGTGCCAGCAGCCCCCCAGCCAGGGCTGAGCAGTTCTTC. The chain couples TRBV28 to TRBJ2-1, with D perhaps matching TRBD1 (5 bases). This CDR3 spans 13 amino acids. Germline-derived CDR1 and CDR2 are MDHEN and SYDVKM. V was cut by 6 bases and J by 9 bases, with 15 bases left in between.

V usage is TRBV5-1 and J usage is TRBJ2-1; 9 bases match TRBD2. With 4 bases clipped from V and 5 bases from J, the junction kept 10 bases outside the gene matches. Germline V gene sequence: CDR1 SGHRS, CDR2 YFSETQ. The CDR3 extends over 16 amino acids. The CDR3 DNA follows: TGCGCCAGCAGCGGTGCCGGGACTAGCCGCGACAATGAGCAGTTCTTC. This codes for CASSGAGTSRDNEQFF.

The chain employs TRBV24-1 and TRBJ1-2, with D unclear. CDR3 length: 14 residues. The V and J ends lost 5 bases and 2 bases respectively, with 11 bases between them. Germline lookup yields CDR1 KGHDR and CDR2 SFDVKD. The CDR3 is CATSGSETNYGYTF. The CDR3, as DNA: TGTGCCACCAGTGGGTCAGAAACAAACTATGGCTACACCTTC.

The chain carries TRBV5-1 and TRBJ1-5; D perhaps matches TRBD1 (5 bases). The ends were cut back, 0 bases at V and 6 bases at J, with 7 bases in the middle. CDR3 length equals 13 residues. Germline CDR1 and CDR2: SGHRS and YFSETQ. The CDR3 nucleotides are TGCGCCAGCAGCTTGGCTCAGGGTCAGCCCCAGCATTTT. It specifies CASSLAQGQPQHF.

This chain joins TRBV5-1 and TRBJ2-1; 7 nucleotides align to TRBD1. Trimming at V came to 1 base and at J to 5 bases, leaving 15 bases not matched to a gene. CDR1 SGHRS and CDR2 YFSETQ come from the germline V gene. This CDR3 region has 18 residues. The CDR3 protein is CASSLSPSGMTGNNEQFF. In nucleotides, the CDR3 is TGCGCCAGCAGCTTGAGTCCCTCGGGGATGACAGGGAACAATGAGCAGTTCTTC.

The CDR3 region has the DNA TGTGCCAGCAGTTTTCGGGGGATTCCGGCCTACGAGCAGTACTTC. Translating gives CASSFRGIPAYEQYF. The V call is TRBV27, the J call TRBJ2-7; tentative D call: TRBD2 (6 bases). The CDR3 has 15 residues. Germline-derived CDR1 and CDR2 are MNHEY and SMNVEV (reference sequence). Trimming cost V 3 bases and J 2 bases, with 14 bases left between them.

The J gene is TRBJ2-7, the V gene TRBV2; D is uncertain. CDR3 length: 12 residues. V lost 0 bases to trimming and J lost 4 bases, with 4 bases between them. CDR1 and CDR2 (germline): SNHLY, FYNNEI. The CDR3: CASSEALYEQYF. CDR3 bases: TGTGCCAGCAGTGAAGCGCTATACGAGCAGTACTTC. Together with reference TRBV2 and TRBJ2-7, the CDR3 gives the full variable domain: EPEVTQTPSHQVTQMGQEVILRCVPISNHLYFYWYRQILGQKVEFLVSFYNNEISEKSEIFDDQFSVERPDGSNFTLKIRSTKLEDSAMYFCASSEALYEQYFGPGTRLTVT.

V gene TRBV5-1 combines with J gene TRBJ2-5, with 8 bases lining up with TRBD1. The CDR3 consists of 15 residues. Germline CDR1 reads SGHRS; CDR2 reads YFSETQ. Trimming took 4 bases from V and 5 from J; bases not matched to a gene: 10. CDR3 residues: CASSMEMTGDETQYF. For the CDR3, the DNA is TGCGCCAGCAGCATGGAAATGACAGGGGACGAGACCCAGTACTTC.

About this clone itself: Other DNA sequences within the sample encode an identical CDR3. The chain carries TRBV7-9 and TRBJ2-3, with D possibly matching TRBD1 (5 bases). CDR3 length: 13 residues. CDR1 is SEHNR, CDR2 FQNEAQ, per germline (reference sequence). The V end was cut by 3 bases, the J end by 3 bases, with 7 bases between. DNA of the CDR3: TGTGCCAGCAGCTTTACAGGTACAGATACGCAGTATTTT. Translation: CASSFTGTDTQYF.